Below are 27 T cell receptor beta chains sequenced from a single sample in a study of tumor-infiltrating lymphocytes in oesophageal squamous cell carcinoma. TCRdb re-called the PCR reads with MiXCR, one entry per CDR3 protein. The sample records under 11,000 distinct CDR3 sequences, 55% to 65% being singletons. The specimen was esophageal tumor tissue. These receptors were collected from a female donor with esophageal squamous cell carcinoma.

The CDR3 DNA reads as TGTGCCAGCAGCTATAACGGGGGTGGAGAGGAGCTGTTTTTT. Residues: CASSYNGGGEELFF. The rearrangement uses TRBV7-2 and TRBJ2-2; D may be TRBD2 (6 bases). The CDR3 sequence is 14 residues long. Germline-derived CDR1 and CDR2 are SGHTA and FQGNSA. V dropped 4 bases and J dropped 10 bases, with 16 bases sitting between them.

In its sample, this clonotype is medium-sized (0.01 to 0.1%). This chain connects TRBV7-3 to TRBJ2-2; 9 bases fit TRBD1. Germline CDR1 is SGHTA and CDR2 is FQGTGA. The V segment lost 7 bases and the J segment 8 bases; nucleotides outside the gene matches: 8. The CDR3 runs to 14 residues. CDR3 region: CASTRDRASGELFF. The CDR3 DNA follows: TGTGCCAGCACGAGGGACAGGGCTTCGGGGGAGCTGTTTTTT.

Judged by abundance, this clonotype is large. V usage is TRBV7-6 and J usage is TRBJ2-3, with D unresolved. This CDR3 comprises 14 residues. Germline CDR1 is SGHVS and CDR2 is FNYEAQ. Trimming left V 1 base short and J 0 bases short, with 5 bases between. In DNA form, the CDR3 reads TGTGCCAGCAGCTTAGTCCCGAGCACAGATACGCAGTATTTT. Residues: CASSLVPSTDTQYF.

Relative to its sample, this clonotype is medium-sized. The chain recombines TRBV12-3 or TRBV12-4 with TRBJ1-1; 12 bases line up with TRBD1. Trimming cost V 3 bases and J 11 bases; bases outside gene matches: 7. The CDR3 contains 14 residues. The DNA for the CDR3 is TGTGCCAGCAGTTTCGGGACAGGGGGCTTAGGTGCTTTCTTT. It specifies CASSFGTGGLGAFF.

The chain has TRBV7-2 and TRBJ1-6; tentatively, D is TRBD1 (5 bases). Germline V lookup: CDR1 SGHTA, CDR2 FQGNSA. The CDR3 sequence is 15 residues long. Trimming took 5 bases from V and 5 from J, leaving 13 bases between them. The CDR3 sequence: CASSPQGTNNSPLHF. In DNA, the CDR3 is TGTGCCAGCAGCCCCCAGGGTACCAATAATTCACCCCTCCACTTT.

This clonotype was seen a handful of times. The V gene is TRBV7-3, the J gene TRBJ2-5; TRBD1 matches at 7 bases. V was clipped by 5 bases and J by 4 bases; unmatched bases: 7. The CDR3 extends over 14 amino acids. CDR1 and CDR2 from the germline V gene are SGHTA and FQGTGA. DNA of the CDR3: TGTGCCAGCAGCATCGAAACAGGGGTAGAGACCCAGTACTTC. Translating it yields CASSIETGVETQYF. The complete variable domain, with remaining parts taken from reference TRBV7-3 and TRBJ2-5, reads GAGVSQTPSNKVTEKGKYVELRCDPISGHTALYWYRQSLGQGPEFLIYFQGTGAADDSGLPNDRFFAVRPEGSVSTLKIQRTERGDSAVYLCASSIETGVETQYFGPGTRLLVL.

In its sample, this clonotype was seen once. The rearrangement joins TRBV7-8 to TRBJ2-3, with a possible D match to TRBD1 (5 bases). Per germline, CDR1 SGHVS and CDR2 FQNEAQ. With 0 bases removed from V and 2 bases from J, the gap between germline ends came to 9 bases. The length of the CDR3 is 15 residues. CDR3 DNA sequence: TGTGCCAGCAGCTTAGCAGGGGCTGTCACAGATACGCAGTATTTT. This sequence encodes CASSLAGAVTDTQYF.

V usage is TRBV6-8 and J usage is TRBJ2-5; D gene unclear. The DNA end is a closer match to TRBJ2-7, so the J assignment may be wrong. The CDR3 consists of 15 residues. Germline values: CDR1 MNHGY, CDR2 SAAAGT. CDR3 in DNA: TGTGCCAGCAGTTACCCCCCGGCCCCTCTCTACGAGCAGTACTTC. Protein: CASSYPPAPLYEQYF.

V and J are TRBV7-2 and TRBJ2-1; 10 nucleotides match TRBD2. The CDR3 contains 16 residues. V lost 1 base and J lost 0; bases outside the gene matches: 0. Germline V gene sequence: CDR1 SGHTA, CDR2 FQGNSA. The CDR3 protein is CASSLGLAGSYNEQFF. CDR3 DNA: TGTGCCAGCAGCTTAGGACTAGCGGGCTCCTACAATGAGCAGTTCTTC.

This clonotype showed up many times. The chain joins TRBV7-2 to TRBJ2-7; D unresolved. Trimming removed 7 bases at V and 2 bases at J, with 12 bases between. CDR1 and CDR2 from the germline V gene are SGHTA and FQGNSA. The CDR3 has 13 residues. The CDR3 nucleotides read TGTGCCAGCACCCGATCAAGGACCTACGAGCAGTACTTC. This codes for CASTRSRTYEQYF.

The chain couples TRBV4-1 to TRBJ2-3; possible D gene TRBD1, 6 bases. The germline CDR1 and CDR2 sequences are MGHRA and YSYEKL. CDR3 length: 15 amino acids. Trimming removed 0 bases from V and 3 bases from J, with 10 bases in between. This CDR3 reads CASSQERRGTDTQYF. The CDR3, as DNA: TGCGCCAGCAGCCAAGAGAGAAGGGGGACAGATACGCAGTATTTT.

The rearrangement uses TRBV28 and TRBJ1-5, with 7 nucleotides matching TRBD1. CDR3 length equals 15 residues. With 6 bases clipped from V and 2 bases from J, the junction kept 7 bases outside the gene matches. CDR1 is MDHEN and CDR2 is SYDVKM in the germline V gene. The CDR3 coding sequence is TGTGCCAGCAGACCACAGGGGCTGGGCAATCAGCCCCAGCATTTT. This gives the protein CASRPQGLGNQPQHF.

This clonotype came up many times. The genes are TRBV27 and TRBJ1-5, with 7 bases lining up with TRBD1. The CDR3 is 14 residues long. The J segment lost 3 bases and the V segment lost 5 bases, leaving 4 bases of the junction unmatched. Per the germline V gene, CDR1 is MNHEY and CDR2 is SMNVEV (reference sequence). The CDR3 here is CASSRGQNNQPQHF. The CDR3 DNA reads TGTGCCAGCAGTCGGGGACAGAACAATCAGCCCCAGCATTTT.

By share of the sample, this clonotype is hyperexpanded. CDR3 in amino acids: CASSLKGRGDYGYTF. In nucleotides, the CDR3 is TGTGCCAGCAGTTTGAAGGGACGGGGCGACTATGGCTACACCTTC. This rearrangement joins TRBV12-3 or TRBV12-4 to TRBJ1-2; possible D gene TRBD1, 5 bases. Trimming took 3 bases from V and 3 from J, leaving 14 bases between them. The CDR3 has 15 amino acids.

The V call is TRBV7-2, the J call TRBJ2-5; tentatively, D is TRBD2 (5 bases). Germline assignment: CDR1 SGHTA and CDR2 FQGNSA. This CDR3 is 13 amino acids long. V was trimmed by 2 bases and J by 5 bases, leaving 9 bases between them. This CDR3 reads CASSLPSWETQYF. CDR3 DNA: TGTGCCAGCAGCTTACCTAGCTGGGAGACCCAGTACTTC.

The V call is TRBV7-6, the J call TRBJ2-4, with TRBD2 matching over 12 bases. This CDR3 is built from 17 residues. Germline CDR1 reads SGHVS; CDR2 reads FNYEAQ. The J segment lost 9 bases and the V segment lost 2 bases, leaving 11 bases of the junction unmatched. In DNA form, the CDR3 reads TGTGCCAGCAGCTTAACCCATCTAGCGGGAGGGCCCAGCATTCAGTACTTC. This translates into CASSLTHLAGGPSIQYF.

This clonotype was counted between two and nine times. This sequence joins TRBV7-8 and TRBJ1-2, with D maybe TRBD1 (5 bases). Germline values: CDR1 SGHVS, CDR2 FQNEAQ. The CDR3 loop spans 12 amino acids. V was pared by 1 base and J by 6 bases, with 6 bases between. The chain's CDR3 is CASSLVGDGYTF. The CDR3, as DNA: TGTGCCAGCAGCTTAGTGGGGGATGGCTACACCTTC.

The chain carries TRBV7-9 and TRBJ2-3, with unresolved D. Germline V gene sequence: CDR1 SEHNR, CDR2 FQNEAQ (reference sequence). Trimming left V 8 bases short and J 0 bases short, with 12 bases between. The CDR3 is made up of 14 amino acids. CDR3 residues: CASLRSYSTDTQYF. The CDR3 DNA reads TGTGCCAGCCTCAGGAGCTATAGCACAGATACGCAGTATTTT.

The chain couples TRBV6-6 to TRBJ1-2; TRBD1 is a possible D gene (5 bases). There are 15 residues in the CDR3. Trimming took off 2 bases at V and 2 bases at J, with 12 bases between the two ends. From germline, CDR1 is MNHNY and CDR2 SVGAGI (reference sequence). CDR3 protein: CASSYVWGGNYGYTF. The CDR3 region has the DNA TGTGCCAGCAGTTACGTGTGGGGGGGGAACTATGGCTACACCTTC.

This clonotype has a single count. Here the CDR3 DNA reads TGTGCCAGCAGGATTACTATAACCGGTTCGAACACCGGGGAGCTGTTTTTT. Protein sequence: CASRITITGSNTGELFF. The gene calls are TRBV7-4 and TRBJ2-2; D is undetermined. V was pared by 6 bases and J by 0 bases, with 17 bases between. In germline, CDR1 is SGHVT, CDR2 SQSDAQ. The CDR3 runs 17 residues.

The chain links TRBV7-2 to TRBJ2-7; the match to TRBD2 covers 15 bases. The J call may be in error: the DNA end matches TRBJ2-1 better. Germline V lookup: CDR1 SGHTA, CDR2 FQGNSA. The CDR3 is made up of 18 amino acids. The chain's CDR3 is CASSPRTSGGARGNEQFF. CDR3 sequence (DNA): TGTGCCAGCAGCCCCCGGACTAGCGGGGGGGCAAGAGGCAATGAGCAGTTCTTC.

This clonotype has only a few counts. The chain uses TRBV7-2 and TRBJ2-4, with D perhaps TRBD2 (5 bases). The end of the DNA aligns better with TRBJ2-7, so the J call may be wrong. The CDR3 has 16 residues. Germline CDR1 is SGHTA and CDR2 is FQGNSA. CDR3 bases: TGTGCCAGCAGCTCCCCCCTAGGGCGGGTCCGGTACGAGCAGTACTTC. Translation gives CASSSPLGRVRYEQYF.

This clonotype was detected only once. V and J are TRBV6-1 and TRBJ2-5, with D perhaps TRBD2 (5 bases). The J call may be mistaken, given a closer DNA end match to TRBJ2-7. Per the germline V gene, CDR1 is MNHNS and CDR2 is SASEGT. There are 14 residues in the CDR3. The CDR3 reads CASSELEGYYEQYF. The CDR3 DNA reads TGTGCCAGCAGTGAATTAGAGGGTTACTACGAGCAGTACTTC.

The rearrangement links TRBV7-4 to TRBJ2-6; the D is unclear. The CDR3 covers 13 residues. Trimming shortened V by 4 bases and J by 4 bases, and 5 bases separated the two germline ends. Per the germline V gene, CDR1 is SGHVT and CDR2 is SQSDAQ. This CDR3 is CASSSSGANVLTF. CDR3 in DNA: TGTGCCAGCAGCTCTTCCGGGGCCAACGTCCTGACTTTC.

A single count supports this clonotype. The chain's CDR3 is CASSEHPGSGANVLTF. The CDR3 coding sequence is TGCGCCAGCAGTGAGCATCCGGGATCTGGGGCCAACGTCCTGACTTTC. The V and J genes are TRBV10-2 and TRBJ2-6, with a tentative D call TRBD2 (5 bases). Germline V gene data show CDR1 as WSHSY and CDR2 as SAAADI. V lost 2 bases and J lost 1, with 9 bases in between. The CDR3 contains 16 residues.

The chain joins TRBV7-4 to TRBJ2-3; 7 nucleotides agree with TRBD1. The CDR3 loop spans 16 amino acids. Losses at the gene ends were 5 bases for V and 0 bases for J; bases not matched to a gene: 8. CDR1 SGHVT and CDR2 SQSDAQ come from the germline V gene. The CDR3 reads CASSPPGTDSTDTQYF. In nucleotides, the CDR3 is TGTGCCAGCAGCCCCCCCGGGACAGACAGCACAGATACGCAGTATTTT.

The genes are TRBV6-1 and TRBJ2-3; the D gene could be TRBD1 or TRBD2 (5 bases each). Looked up from germline, CDR1 is MNHNS and CDR2 is SASEGT. The V end was cut by 7 bases, the J end by 2 bases, with 13 bases between. The CDR3 loop spans 14 amino acids. The CDR3 nucleotides read TGTGCCAGCATGAGTCTAGGGACCACAGATACGCAGTATTTT. Translated: CASMSLGTTDTQYF.